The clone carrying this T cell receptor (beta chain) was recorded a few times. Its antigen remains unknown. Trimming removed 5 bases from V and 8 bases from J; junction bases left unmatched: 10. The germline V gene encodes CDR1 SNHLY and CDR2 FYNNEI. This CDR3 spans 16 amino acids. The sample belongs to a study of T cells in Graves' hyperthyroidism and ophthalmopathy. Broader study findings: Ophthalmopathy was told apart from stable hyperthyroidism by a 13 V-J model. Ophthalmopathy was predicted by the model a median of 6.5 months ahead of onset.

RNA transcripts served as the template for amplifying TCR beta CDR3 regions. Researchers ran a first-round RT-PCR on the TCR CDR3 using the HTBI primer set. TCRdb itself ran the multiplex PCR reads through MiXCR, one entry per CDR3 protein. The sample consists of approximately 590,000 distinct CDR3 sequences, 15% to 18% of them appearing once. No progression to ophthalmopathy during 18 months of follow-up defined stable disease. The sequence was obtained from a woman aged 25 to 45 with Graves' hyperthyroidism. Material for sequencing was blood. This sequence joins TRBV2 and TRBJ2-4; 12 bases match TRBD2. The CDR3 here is CASSRETSGSGDIQYF. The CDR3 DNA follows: TGTGCCAGCAGTCGAGAGACTAGCGGGAGTGGAGACATTCAGTACTTC.